The rows below give T cell receptor beta chains drawn from one sample of a study of human versus mouse CDR3 diversity and MHC coevolution. Clones were read by immunoSEQ multiplex PCR, and TCRdb kept only the in-frame ones, dropping some. The sample consists of some 80,000 clones, 80% to 95% of them appearing once. Sequencing was carried out using naive CD4+ T cells from blood. These TCRs come from a person between 30 and 69 years old in good health. Each CDR3 is given with its conserved first and last residue. The order of the fields is clone size, V gene, J gene, D gene, CDR3 DNA, CDR3 protein. A D gene is named only where the DNA matches it firmly. Expanded clones are given a class, and other clones once, few, many or no size at all.

-	TRBV5-1	TRBJ1-2	TRBD1	TGCGCCAGCAGCTTGGGGGGACAGGGAAGGTTGGATGGCTACACCTTC	CASSLGGQGRLDGYTF
once	TRBV19	TRBJ1-5	-	TGTGCCAGTAGTATTTCAGGGGCTACTCAGCCCCAGCATTTT	CASSISGATQPQHF
once	TRBV19	TRBJ2-1	-	TGTGCCAGTAGTATAGATAAGAACAGGGTATTCTACAATGAGCAGTTCTTC	CASSIDKNRVFYNEQFF
-	TRBV4-2	TRBJ2-5	-	TGTGCCAGCAGCCAAGAAGGGGGGGGCTGGGAGACCCAGTACTTC	CASSQEGGGWETQYF
-	TRBV5-4	TRBJ2-3	TRBD2	TGTGCCAGCAGCTCTAAACTAGCGGGAGTCATGTGGGATACGCAGTATTTT	CASSSKLAGVMWDTQYF
-	TRBV30	TRBJ2-3	TRBD2	TGTGCCTGGTCCCAATCGGGGGGAACGCAGTATTTT	CAWSQSGGTQYF
-	TRBV6-1	TRBJ2-7	-	TGTGCCAGCAGTGAAGCCGCCTTGAGATCCGAGCAGTACTTC	CASSEAALRSEQYF
-	TRBV5-5	TRBJ2-3	TRBD2	TGTGCCAGCAGCTTGGGTGCTAGCGGGGTCGGAGATACGCAGTATTTT	CASSLGASGVGDTQYF
-	TRBV19	TRBJ2-7	TRBD1	TGTGCCAGTAGTATCGGGAAGGGGGCCCGGTACGAGCAGTACTTC	CASSIGKGARYEQYF
-	TRBV18	TRBJ2-1	-	TGTGCCAGCTCACCACTTACGGGAAATGAGCAGTTCTTC	CASSPLTGNEQFF
-	TRBV27	TRBJ2-7	TRBD1	TGTGCCAGCAGACCGGGACAGGGGGCGAATCTGGCCGACTACGAGCAGTACTTC	CASRPGQGANLADYEQYF
-	TRBV19	TRBJ2-7	TRBD2	TGTGCCAGTAGTACCGGGACTATGCACTCCTACGAGCAGTACTTC	CASSTGTMHSYEQYF
-	TRBV10-3	TRBJ2-5	TRBD2	TGTGCCATCAGGGCCAGCGGGGGGGCCCAAGAGACCCAGTACTTC	CAIRASGGAQETQYF
-	TRBV27	TRBJ2-7	TRBD1	TGTGCCAGCAGTTCCCGGGACAGATCCTACGAGCAGTACTTC	CASSSRDRSYEQYF
once	TRBV15	TRBJ2-7	TRBD1	TGTGCCACCAGCAGAGATGGTTCGAGACAGGGGCTATACGAGCAGTACTTC	CATSRDGSRQGLYEQYF
-	TRBV9	TRBJ1-1	TRBD1	TGTGCCAGCAGCTCATCCGTAACAGGGGCGATGGAAGCTTTCTTT	CASSSSVTGAMEAFF
-	TRBV19	TRBJ2-7	TRBD2	TGTGCCAGTAAGCTCACCCTAGCGGATAACTACGAGCAGTACTTC	CASKLTLADNYEQYF
-	TRBV6-1	TRBJ1-5	-	TGTGCCAGCAGTGAATCGCCACAGCCCAATCAGCCCCAGCATTTT	CASSESPQPNQPQHF
-	TRBV19	TRBJ1-5	-	TGTGCCAGTAGTTGGCCCGATCAGCCCCAGCATTTT	CASSWPDQPQHF
-	TRBV28	TRBJ2-7	-	TGTGCCAGCAGTTGGTCACAGGGCCTCTACGAGCAGTACTTC	CASSWSQGLYEQYF
-	TRBV19	TRBJ1-5	TRBD1	TGTGCCACCACAAGGGACAGTCTTAATAGCAATCAGCCCCAGCATTTT	CATTRDSLNSNQPQHF
-	TRBV30	TRBJ1-5	TRBD1	TGTGCCTGGAGTGTAGGGACAGGTAATCAGCCCCAGCATTTT	CAWSVGTGNQPQHF
once	TRBV6-6	TRBJ2-5	-	TGTGCCAGCAGTTACTCGCGACAGGCCCTCCAAGAGACCCAGTACTTC	CASSYSRQALQETQYF
-	TRBV4-2	TRBJ2-1	TRBD2	TGTGCCAGCAGCCAAGATAGCGGACTAGCGGGTGAGAATGAGCAGTTCTTC	CASSQDSGLAGENEQFF
-	TRBV5-1	TRBJ1-2	-	TGCGCCAGCAGCTTGGATCGCGGCGGCTACACCTTC	CASSLDRGGYTF
-	TRBV9	TRBJ2-3	TRBD1	TGTGCCAGCAGCCCAGGCCACGGGACAGGGAACTCAGATACGCAGTATTTT	CASSPGHGTGNSDTQYF
-	TRBV6-5	TRBJ2-7	-	TGTGCCAGCAGTTACCCTGGACAGATAATACGTCATGAGCAGTACTTC	CASSYPGQIIRHEQYF
-	TRBV11-2	TRBJ2-7	TRBD2	TGTGCCAGCAGCTTAGATCGCGGGGGCTCCTACGAGCAGTACTTC	CASSLDRGGSYEQYF
-	TRBV18	TRBJ1-2	-	TGTGCCAGCTCACCAGAAGCGAGCGGCCCCTATGGCTACACCTTC	CASSPEASGPYGYTF
-	TRBV15	TRBJ2-1	-	TGTGCCACCAGCAGAGATTATGTTGAGCAGTTCTTC	CATSRDYVEQFF
-	TRBV7-9	TRBJ2-7	-	TGTGCCAGCAGCAATAAAGGAGGAGGCGCCGAGCAGTACTTC	CASSNKGGGAEQYF
-	TRBV15	TRBJ2-7	TRBD2	TGTGCCACCAGCAGACTTGGCGTCCTTAGCGGGAGGGGGTCCTACGAGCAGTACTTC	CATSRLGVLSGRGSYEQYF
-	TRBV5-1	TRBJ2-3	-	TGCGCCAGCAGCTCTGACTCAACCAGCACAGATACGCAGTATTTT	CASSSDSTSTDTQYF
-	TRBV4-1	TRBJ2-5	-	TGCGCCAGCAGCCAAGATCGGAACGGGAGAGGCGAGACCCAGTACTTC	CASSQDRNGRGETQYF
-	TRBV5-5	TRBJ2-2	TRBD2	TGTGCCAGCAGAACCGGGACTAGCGGGGGGGGCACCGGGGAGCTGTTTTTT	CASRTGTSGGGTGELFF
-	TRBV7-6	TRBJ1-3	TRBD1	TGTGCCAGCAGCCTAAAGACAGGGGGAGGAAACACCATATATTTT	CASSLKTGGGNTIYF
-	TRBV5-1	TRBJ1-1	TRBD1	TGCGCCAGCAGCAACCGGGACAGTAACACTGAAGCTTTCTTT	CASSNRDSNTEAFF
-	TRBV30	TRBJ1-6	-	TGTGCCTGGAGCGACCTACAGGGCAATAATTCACCCCTCCACTTT	CAWSDLQGNNSPLHF
-	TRBV14	TRBJ2-2	TRBD1	TGTGCCAGCAGCCGGACAGGGGCCGGGGAGCTGTTTTTT	CASSRTGAGELFF
-	TRBV15	TRBJ2-5	TRBD2	TGTGCCACCAGCAGAGATCACGGACTAGCGGGAGAGACCCAGTACTTC	CATSRDHGLAGETQYF
few	TRBV28	TRBJ1-5	TRBD1	TGTGCCAGCAGTTTCCAGACAGGGGTTCGTCAGCCCCAGCATTTT	CASSFQTGVRQPQHF
once	TRBV5-1	TRBJ2-5	TRBD2	TGCGCCAGCAGTATCTCGGGGACTAGCGAAGAGACCCAGTACTTC	CASSISGTSEETQYF